This T cell receptor beta chain is from a study of blood T cell repertoires in COVID-19. Study summary: Samples taken during acute and convalescent COVID-19 were collected in the United States, Italy and Spain.

Sequencing used immunoSEQ multiplex PCR; TCRdb keeps in-frame clones, though not all of them. The sample lists more than 85,000 clones, more than 80% occurring once. CDR3 length equals 14 residues. The receptor comes from a human donor in a cohort sampled during active COVID-19. Sequenced sample: peripheral blood. The rearrangement links TRBV21-1 to TRBJ2-7; no check of the table's D call, TRBD2, against the DNA was made. TRBV21-1 is a known pseudogene. The CDR3 sequence: CASSNFLGSYEQYF. Written as DNA, the CDR3 is TGTGCCAGCAGCAACTTTCTTGGGAGTTACGAGCAGTACTTC.